This is a list of T cell receptor beta chains from one sample in a study of blood T cell repertoires in COVID-19. Some clones are missing from TCRdb's copy, which holds only in-frame ones; the method was immunoSEQ multiplex PCR. The data hold more than 200,000 clones, with roughly 91% observed a single time. The sample comprised PBMCs or T cells enriched from blood (not recorded which). The source is a woman between 25 and 40 years old with acute COVID-19. The CDR3 runs from the conserved cysteine through the conserved F or W. D genes are given only for firm matches. Size tells how often a clone was seen (once, few, many) or the class of an expanded clone, and some rows leave it out.

14	TRBV10-3	-	TRBD1	TRBJ2-7	CAIRSRDRGDEQYF	TGTGCCATCAGGAGCCGGGACAGGGGCGACGAGCAGTACTTC
15	TRBV5-6	once	TRBD1	TRBJ1-1	CASSSDRGKLAEAFF	TGTGCCAGCAGCTCGGACAGGGGAAAGTTAGCTGAAGCTTTCTTT
12	TRBV11-3	-	-	TRBJ2-3	CASSLSGQSQYF	TGTGCCAGCAGCTTAAGTGGGCAGTCGCAGTATTTT
15	TRBV7-2	-	TRBD2	TRBJ2-7	CASSRSLAVNYEQYF	TGTGCCAGCAGCCGTTCCCTAGCGGTGAACTACGAGCAGTACTTC
15	TRBV7-9	-	TRBD1	TRBJ1-3	CASSLTGQQGNTIYF	TGTGCCAGCAGCTTAACGGGACAGCAAGGAAACACCATATATTTT
16	TRBV5-5	-	TRBD2	TRBJ2-3	CASSFGEGRGTDTQYF	TGTGCCAGCAGCTTTGGGGAGGGAAGGGGCACAGATACGCAGTATTTT
12	TRBV6-5	-	-	TRBJ2-3	CASHGSADTQYF	TGTGCCAGCCATGGGAGCGCAGATACGCAGTATTTT
15	TRBV7-3	-	TRBD1	TRBJ2-7	CASSLRQGGLGEQYF	TGTGCCAGCAGCTTACGACAGGGGGGCCTAGGCGAGCAGTACTTC
16	TRBV28	-	TRBD2	TRBJ2-3	CASSRLAGTRTDTQYF	TGTGCCAGCAGCCGACTAGCGGGGACCCGCACAGATACGCAGTATTTT
14	TRBV6-2/TRBV6-3	few	TRBD1	TRBJ2-7	CASSSDRGPYEQYF	TGTGCCAGCAGTTCCGACAGGGGTCCCTACGAGCAGTACTTC
15	TRBV24-1	-	-	TRBJ2-3	CATSDRDTGGGTQYF	TGTGCCACCAGTGATAGAGACACAGGGGGGGGTACGCAGTATTTT
14	TRBV2	-	-	TRBJ2-7	CASSDGQGAYEQYF	TGTGCCAGCAGTGACGGGCAGGGTGCCTACGAGCAGTACTTC
18	TRBV10-3	-	-	TRBJ2-7	CAISESTQASSYSYEQYF	TGTGCCATCAGTGAGTCGACTCAAGCATCCTCCTACTCCTACGAGCAGTACTTC
11	TRBV30	-	-	TRBJ1-6	CAFGGNSPLHF	TGTGCGTTCGGGGGAAATTCACCCCTCCACTTT
14	TRBV25-1	-	TRBD1	TRBJ2-1	CASSDWTGGNEQFF	TGTGCCAGCAGTGACTGGACAGGGGGCAATGAGCAGTTCTTC
19	TRBV27	few	-	TRBJ2-2	CASSSGDPYLSLNTGELFF	TGTGCCAGCAGTTCAGGGGATCCCTACCTAAGTTTGAACACCGGGGAGCTGTTTTTT
19	TRBV5-1	-	TRBD2	TRBJ2-5	CASSTLALGLAGVSETQYF	TGCGCCAGCAGCACCCTCGCGTTGGGGCTAGCGGGGGTGAGTGAGACCCAGTACTTC
15	TRBV7-2	-	TRBD2	TRBJ2-1	CASSFGGGAYNEQFF	TGTGCCAGCAGCTTCGGCGGGGGGGCCTACAATGAGCAGTTCTTC
12	TRBV7-9	-	-	TRBJ1-5	CASSSPGGPQHF	TGTGCCAGCAGCTCCCCGGGGGGGCCCCAGCATTTT
17	TRBV18	-	-	TRBJ2-2	CASSPLIGRANTGELFF	TGTGCCAGCTCACCACTCATAGGTCGGGCGAACACCGGGGAGCTGTTTTTT
15	TRBV6-5	-	-	TRBJ2-7	CASSYTDSHSYEQYF	TGTGCCAGCAGTTACACTGACAGCCACTCCTACGAGCAGTACTTC
15	TRBV4-1	-	-	TRBJ1-2	CASSQDGHSSYGYTF	TGCGCCAGCAGCCAAGATGGGCACAGTAGCTATGGCTACACCTTC
12	TRBV29-1	-	TRBD1	TRBJ1-2	CSVAGQNYGYTF	TGCAGCGTTGCGGGACAGAACTATGGCTACACCTTC
13	TRBV2	once	-	TRBJ1-1	CASSAVRDTEAFF	TGTGCCAGCAGCGCTGTCAGGGACACTGAAGCTTTCTTT
16	TRBV30	-	-	TRBJ2-6	CAWAPGHGLGANVLTF	TGTGCCTGGGCTCCGGGACACGGGCTCGGGGCCAACGTCCTGACTTTC
16	TRBV7-2	-	TRBD1	TRBJ2-1	CASSNIGQGAYNEQFF	TGTGCCAGCAGCAACATAGGGCAGGGGGCATACAATGAGCAGTTCTTC
12	TRBV5-1	-	TRBD1	TRBJ1-1	CASRQQGTEAFF	TGCGCCAGCAGGCAACAGGGGACTGAAGCTTTCTTT
12	TRBV12-3/TRBV12-4	-	TRBD1	TRBJ2-2	CASSQGAGELFF	TGTGCCAGCAGCCAGGGGGCCGGGGAGCTGTTTTTT
14	TRBV6-5	-	TRBD1	TRBJ1-6	CASRGTVDNSPLHF	TGTGCCAGCAGGGGGACAGTCGATAATTCACCCCTCCACTTT
12	TRBV4-1	-	-	TRBJ2-7	CASSQGSHEQYF	TGCGCCAGCAGCCAAGGAAGCCACGAGCAGTACTTC
12	TRBV6-1	-	-	TRBJ2-1	CASSEGRNEQFF	TGTGCCAGCAGTGAAGGGAGGAATGAGCAGTTCTTC
15	TRBV4-1	-	TRBD1	TRBJ1-2	CASSHKDRTYWGYTF	TGCGCCAGCAGCCACAAGGACAGGACCTATTGGGGCTACACCTTC
16	TRBV18	once	-	TRBJ1-4	CASSPPWGQGQEKLFF	TGTGCCAGCTCACCACCGTGGGGGCAGGGTCAAGAAAAACTGTTTTTT
16	TRBV3-1/TRBV3-2	-	-	TRBJ1-2	CASSQELSRLRHGYTF	TGTGCCAGCAGCCAAGAATTGTCGAGGCTGAGACATGGCTACACCTTC
14	TRBV2	-	TRBD1	TRBJ2-1	CASTGQGVGNEQFF	TGTGCCAGCACTGGACAGGGTGTTGGCAATGAGCAGTTCTTC
14	TRBV28	-	-	TRBJ1-6	CASSFEGGVSPLHF	TGTGCCAGCAGTTTCGAGGGAGGAGTCTCACCCCTCCACTTT
17	TRBV5-1	-	-	TRBJ2-1	CASSVNIIRQANNEQFF	TGCGCCAGCAGCGTAAATATCATTCGACAGGCTAACAATGAGCAGTTCTTC
14	TRBV7-9	-	-	TRBJ1-2	CASSPGLGAYGYTF	TGTGCCAGCAGCCCCGGGTTGGGGGCCTATGGCTACACCTTC
13	TRBV7-9	-	-	TRBJ1-1	CASSSAVREKAFF	TGTGCCAGCAGCTCTGCAGTCCGGGAAAAAGCTTTCTTT
13	TRBV2	-	-	TRBJ1-5	CASMAGINQPQHF	TGTGCCAGCATGGCAGGGATCAATCAGCCCCAGCATTTT
15	TRBV11-2	-	-	TRBJ2-1	CASSLEAFSYNEQFF	TGTGCCAGCAGCTTAGAGGCATTCTCCTACAATGAGCAGTTCTTC
12	TRBV18	-	TRBD1	TRBJ1-6	CASSPGEGGHHF	TGTGCCAGCTCACCAGGGGAAGGGGGCCACCACTTT
16	TRBV3-1/TRBV3-2	-	TRBD1	TRBJ2-2	CASSRRGPSNTGELFF	TGTGCCAGCAGCCGCAGGGGGCCCTCGAACACCGGGGAGCTGTTTTTT
16	TRBV5-6	-	TRBD2	TRBJ2-1	CASSFRGRSSYNEQFF	TGTGCCAGCAGCTTCCGCGGGAGAAGCTCCTACAATGAGCAGTTCTTC
19	TRBV4-1	-	-	TRBJ1-3	CASSEVPAGGSRAGNTIYF	TGCGCCAGCAGCGAGGTCCCCGCGGGGGGGAGTAGAGCTGGAAACACCATATATTTT